The 17 T cell receptor beta chains in this list originate from one sample, sequenced in a study of T cells after somatic rescue of genetic block. Produced via immunoSEQ multiplex PCR; TCRdb's table is partial and in-frame only. The table records 70,000 to 95,000 clones, around 89% of them present only once. The sequenced sample consisted of peripheral blood mononuclear cells (PBMCs). The source of these receptors is a woman under 30.

V and J are TRBV28 and TRBJ2-3; TRBD1 or TRBD2 may be the D gene (5 bases each). The CDR3 has 13 residues. V gave up 10 bases and J gave up 4 bases, with 15 bases separating them. Germline V gene data show CDR1 as MDHEN and CDR2 as SYDVKM. CDR3 in amino acids: CAILFRGADTQYF. The DNA of the CDR3 is TGTGCCATCCTGTTTAGGGGAGCAGATACGCAGTATTTT.

This clone was found once. J is TRBJ2-7 and V is TRBV19, with 8 bases matching TRBD1. This CDR3 has 13 amino acids. Germline trimming cut 5 bases from V and 6 bases from J; bases unmatched to any gene: 6. CDR1 is LNHDA, CDR2 SQIVND, per germline (reference sequence). CDR3 in amino acids: CASSYLDRGEQYF. CDR3 DNA: TGTGCCAGTAGTTACCTAGACAGGGGCGAGCAGTACTTC.

The V call is TRBV5-1, the J call TRBJ2-7, with unresolved D. CDR3 length: 11 residues. Trimming cost V 4 bases and J 2 bases, with 4 bases left between them. In germline, CDR1 is SGHRS, CDR2 YFSETQ. The CDR3 sequence is CASSGAYEQYF. Here the CDR3 DNA reads TGCGCCAGCAGCGGGGCCTACGAGCAGTACTTC.

This sequence joins TRBV14 and TRBJ2-2; the D is unclear. This CDR3 has 14 amino acids. Trimming pared 0 bases from V and 5 bases from J, leaving 7 bases between. Germline V lookup: CDR1 SGHDN, CDR2 FVKESK. The CDR3 bases are TGTGCCAGCAGCCAAGATCGGTCGACCGGGGAGCTGTTTTTT. Protein: CASSQDRSTGELFF.

The chain combines TRBV5-1 with TRBJ2-1; a weak D match, TRBD2 (6 bases). Deletions cut 1 base from V and 5 bases from J, with 13 bases between. This CDR3 has 15 amino acids. Germline CDR1 is SGHRS and CDR2 is YFSETQ. The CDR3 loop reads CASSLRLGSNNEQFF. CDR3 in DNA: TGCGCCAGCAGCTTGAGACTAGGGAGCAACAATGAGCAGTTCTTC.

The V and J genes are TRBV30 and TRBJ2-5, with 7 bases aligning to TRBD1. The CDR3 has 13 amino acids. Trimming took 6 bases from V and 1 from J; bases not matched to a gene: 5. From germline, CDR1 is GTSNPN and CDR2 SVGIG (reference sequence). Here the CDR3 DNA reads TGTGCCTGCACCCGGGACAGCCAAGAGACCCAGTACTTC. This translates into CACTRDSQETQYF.

The CDR3 region is CAVREVSNQPQHF. As DNA, the CDR3 is TGTGCGGTCAGAGAAGTTAGCAATCAGCCCCAGCATTTT. This rearrangement joins TRBV28 to TRBJ1-5; D ambiguous. The CDR3 is 13 residues long. Germline V gene lookup returns CDR1 MDHEN and CDR2 SYDVKM.

In this sample, this clone turned up a few times. The chain uses TRBV19 and TRBJ1-5; 9 positions match TRBD1. CDR3 size: 13 residues. Losses at the gene ends were 8 bases for V and 4 bases for J; bases not matched to a gene: 3. Germline values: CDR1 LNHDA, CDR2 SQIVND (reference sequence). CDR3 nucleotide sequence: TGTGCCAGTGCGGACAGGGGAAATCAGCCCCAGCATTTT. Amino acids: CASADRGNQPQHF.

This sequence joins TRBV10-3 and TRBJ2-3; the D is unclear. This CDR3 spans 15 amino acids. Germline values: CDR1 ENHRY, CDR2 SYGVKD. The ends were cut back, 2 bases at V and 0 bases at J, with 9 bases in the middle. CDR3 amino acids: CAISEGLYSTDTQYF. CDR3 DNA: TGTGCCATCAGTGAGGGGTTGTACAGCACAGATACGCAGTATTTT.

The CDR3 nucleotides are TGCGCCAGCAGCTCCCTGGGACTAGCGGGAGCCACCTACAATGAGCAGTTCTTC. It yields the protein CASSSLGLAGATYNEQFF. This chain joins TRBV5-1 and TRBJ2-1, with 14 bases fitting TRBD2. Germline values: CDR1 SGHRS, CDR2 YFSETQ. After removal of 3 bases from V and 2 bases from J, the junction contained 7 bases not matched to a gene. The CDR3 spans 18 residues.

The chain recombines TRBV28 with TRBJ2-7, with 7 bases matching TRBD1. The CDR3 has 13 amino acids. With 7 bases clipped from V and 7 bases from J, the junction kept 10 bases outside the gene matches. Per germline, CDR1 MDHEN and CDR2 SYDVKM. Written as DNA, the CDR3 is TGTGCCAGCACCGCGACAGGGTTTAGGGAGCAGTACTTC. This gives the protein CASTATGFREQYF.

The chain carries TRBV9 and TRBJ1-2, with unresolved D. The V end lost 0 bases, the J end lost 1 base, and 13 bases lay between the germline ends. The CDR3 covers 16 residues. Germline loops: CDR1 SGDLS, CDR2 YYNGEE. The CDR3 region is CASSVDISADNYGYTF. The CDR3, as DNA: TGTGCCAGCAGCGTAGATATAAGTGCTGATAACTATGGCTACACCTTC.

The chain couples TRBV7-8 to TRBJ1-1; D not resolved. Trimming pared 5 bases from V and 11 bases from J, leaving 15 bases between. Germline CDR1 reads SGHVS; CDR2 reads FQNEAQ. This CDR3 has 12 amino acids. The DNA of the CDR3 is TGTGCCAGCAGCCAACCCGGGATTCGGGCTTTCTTT. Protein product: CASSQPGIRAFF.

This chain uses TRBV27 with TRBJ2-4, with D uncertain. Per the germline V gene, CDR1 is MNHEY and CDR2 is SMNVEV (reference sequence). The V gene lost 5 bases and the J gene lost 1 base, with 6 bases spanning the gap. This CDR3 contains 13 residues. Written as DNA, the CDR3 is TGTGCCAGCAGTATCACGGCCAAAAACATTCAGTACTTC. It specifies CASSITAKNIQYF.

V gene TRBV5-6 combines with J gene TRBJ1-2; 7 nucleotides match TRBD1. CDR3 size: 14 residues. Germline V lookup: CDR1 SGHDT, CDR2 YYEEEE. The V gene end was trimmed by 0 bases and the J gene end by 2 bases; junction bases not matched to a gene: 1. CDR3 sequence (DNA): TGTGCCAGCAGCTTGGGGACAGGAAACTATGGCTACACCTTC. Amino acids: CASSLGTGNYGYTF.

V and J are TRBV19 and TRBJ2-5, with D perhaps TRBD2 (6 bases). CDR1 and CDR2 from the germline V gene are LNHDA and SQIVND (reference sequence). V lost 5 bases, J lost 1 base, and 11 bases lay in between. CDR3 length: 14 residues. The chain's CDR3 is CASSPGTFQETQYF. DNA for the CDR3: TGTGCCAGTAGTCCAGGGACTTTCCAAGAGACCCAGTACTTC.

The chain employs TRBV2 and TRBJ2-1, with 15 bases fitting TRBD2. With V trimmed by 8 bases and J by 7 bases, 3 bases remained unmatched. This CDR3 region has 14 residues. The V gene's germline CDR1 is SNHLY and CDR2 FYNNEI. CDR3 loop: CASGGLAGGNEQFF. The DNA of the CDR3 is TGTGCCAGCGGGGGACTAGCGGGAGGTAATGAGCAGTTCTTC.